This T cell receptor (beta chain) originates from a study of identical twins. This clonotype has at least ten counts. Using its own MiXCR run on the 5' RACE reads, TCRdb lists one record per CDR3 protein. The sample has approximately 630,000 distinct CDR3 sequences, under 8.5% seen once. The CDR3 loop spans 13 amino acids. Looked up from germline, CDR1 is SQVTM and CDR2 is ANQGSEA. The ends were cut back, 4 bases at V and 2 bases at J, with 8 bases in the middle. These sequences were also reported in another study, on yellow fever vaccine responses in identical twins.

This TCR came from a woman between 18 and 29 years old in good health. The V call is TRBV29-1, the J call TRBJ2-2; D gene uncertain. What was sequenced was PBMCs. The CDR3 DNA follows: TGCAGCGTTGCTTCAGAAAACACCGGGGAGCTGTTTTTT. It yields the protein CSVASENTGELFF.